A selection of T cell receptor beta chains follows, all from one sample in a study of Ad26.COV2.S vaccination and SARS-CoV-2 variants. Assay: immunoSEQ multiplex PCR; the TCRdb copy retains only in-frame clones and omits some. In the table there are about 280,000 clones, about 89% of which are singletons. The sample in question was peripheral blood, obtained in a trial of Ad26.COV2.S vaccine versus placebo. The origin of the receptors is a person aged 18 to 65 who received the Ad26.COV2.S COVID-19 vaccine or a placebo. CDR3s include the opening cysteine and the closing phenylalanine or tryptophan. D genes are given only for firm matches. Clone size appears in some rows only: once, few, many, or a class for an expanded clone.

>-|-|TRBV12-3/TRBV12-4|TRBJ2-5
TGTGCCAGCAGTTTGGGGCAATTGGAGACCCAGTACTTC
CASSLGQLETQYF
>TRBD1|-|TRBV2|TRBJ2-5
TGTGCCAGCAGTCCCAGGGGGAGTGGAGAGACCCAGTACTTC
CASSPRGSGETQYF
>-|-|TRBV12-3/TRBV12-4|TRBJ2-2
TGTGCCAGCAGTTTATCGAACACCGGGGAGCTGTTTTTT
CASSLSNTGELFF
>TRBD1|-|TRBV5-1|TRBJ2-2
TGCGCCAGCAGCTTCCCCTCCGGGACAGGGGCCGGGGAGCTGTTTTTT
CASSFPSGTGAGELFF
>-|-|TRBV5-1|TRBJ2-7
TGCGCCAGCAGCTTTACGGAGGGGATGGGGTTAGAAAACTTC
CASSFTEGMGLENF
>-|-|TRBV2|TRBJ2-1
TGTGCCAGCAGTGAACAGGGCTCCTACAATGAGCAGTTCTTC
CASSEQGSYNEQFF
>TRBD1|-|TRBV6-1|TRBJ1-2
TGTGCCAGCAGTATTGGGCCCGGGACAGCTGGCTACACCTTC
CASSIGPGTAGYTF
>-|-|TRBV10-1|TRBJ2-7
TGCGCCAGCAGTGACCCCGATACTGCCGGGACTCCCTACGAGCAGTACTTC
CASSDPDTAGTPYEQYF
>-|-|TRBV9|TRBJ1-2
TGTGCCAGCAACTCGCGGGGGGTTGACTATGGCTACACCTTC
CASNSRGVDYGYTF
>-|-|TRBV5-6|TRBJ1-1
TGTGCCAGCAACGTCGGGGCTGTGAACACTGAAGCTTTCTTT
CASNVGAVNTEAFF
>-|-|TRBV7-2|TRBJ1-1
TGTGCCAGCAGCTCCCGGTCGTACACTGAAGCTTTCTTT
CASSSRSYTEAFF
>-|few|TRBV30|TRBJ1-3
TGTGCCTGGAGTCAGATGGCTGGAAACACCATATATTTT
CAWSQMAGNTIYF
>-|-|TRBV7-9|TRBJ1-2
TGTGCCAGCAGCTTAAATGGCTACACCTTC
CASSLNGYTF
>-|once|TRBV21-1|TRBJ2-1
TGTGCCAGCAGCACGGCGGGAGGAACCTACAATGAGCAGTTCTTC
CASSTAGGTYNEQFF
>TRBD2|-|TRBV4-2|TRBJ2-7
TGTGCCAGCAGCCGGACGATAGAGCGGGATGGAGCCTACGAGCAGTACTTC
CASSRTIERDGAYEQYF
>TRBD1|-|TRBV18|TRBJ1-1
TGTGCCAGCTCACCTACAGGGGCGGGGAACACTGAAGCTTTCTTT
CASSPTGAGNTEAFF
>-|many|TRBV9|TRBJ2-1
TGTGCCAGCAGCGTAGCGGACGCCCCCTACAATGAGCAGTTCTTC
CASSVADAPYNEQFF
>-|-|TRBV18|TRBJ2-2
TGTGCCAGCTCACGAGAGTCCGGGGAGCTGTTTTTT
CASSRESGELFF
>-|-|TRBV5-4|TRBJ2-7
TGTGCCAGCAGCTCCCAGACAGGCCTCTACGAGCAGTACTTC
CASSSQTGLYEQYF
>-|once|TRBV18|TRBJ1-1
TGTGCCAGCTCAGGGGGGGAGGACACTGAAGCTTTCTTT
CASSGGEDTEAFF
>TRBD2|few|TRBV4-1|TRBJ2-2
TGCGCCAGCAGCCGTGGACTAGCGGGAAGGGGGGAGCTGTTTTTT
CASSRGLAGRGELFF
>-|-|TRBV19|TRBJ2-1
TGTGCCAGTAGTGGGCACCAGACAGTATATCCTGAGCAGTTCTTC
CASSGHQTVYPEQFF
>TRBD2|once|TRBV2|TRBJ2-3
TGTGCCAGCATTACCGGGACTAGCGGGGGGGCTCGCACAGATACGCAGTATTTT
CASITGTSGGARTDTQYF
>-|-|TRBV2|TRBJ1-2
TGTGCCAGCAGTCTGGAGAACTATGGCTACACCTTC
CASSLENYGYTF
>-|-|TRBV30|TRBJ1-4
TGTGCCTGGAGTGTACTGGGAAGGGGGGACGAAAAACTGTTTTTT
CAWSVLGRGDEKLFF
>-|-|TRBV28|TRBJ1-5
TGTGCCAGCAGATGGCGACTGTCGGGCGACAATCAGCCCCAGCATTTT
CASRWRLSGDNQPQHF
>-|-|TRBV9|TRBJ2-7
TGTGCCAGCAGCGTAGGAGGTCAGGGTCTGGACGAGCAGTACTTC
CASSVGGQGLDEQYF
>TRBD2|-|TRBV4-1|TRBJ2-4
TGCGCCAGCAGCCCGGGACTAGCGGGAGGAACCTACAAAAACATTCAGTACTTC
CASSPGLAGGTYKNIQYF
>TRBD1|-|TRBV7-6|TRBJ2-2
TGTGCCAGCAGCCCCCGGACAGGGAACACCGGGGAGCTGTTTTTT
CASSPRTGNTGELFF
>-|-|TRBV5-6|TRBJ2-7
TGTGCCAGCAGCTTTCGGGGGCCCTCCTACGAGCAGTACTTC
CASSFRGPSYEQYF
>-|-|TRBV5-4|TRBJ2-3
TGTGCCAGCAGCCCCGGGATCACAGATACGCAGTATTTT
CASSPGITDTQYF
>TRBD1|-|TRBV2|TRBJ1-2
TGTGCCAGCAGAGGGACAGGGGGCGGTGGCTACACCTTC
CASRGTGGGGYTF
>-|-|TRBV28|TRBJ1-2
TGTGCCAGCAGTTTAAGCGTACCCTATAGCTACACCTTC
CASSLSVPYSYTF
>-|-|TRBV21-1|TRBJ2-7
TGTGCCAGCAGCTATTCCCGGGGGCTAGCGCAGAGCTCCTACGAGCAGTACTTC
CASSYSRGLAQSSYEQYF
>TRBD2|-|TRBV28|TRBJ2-7
TGTGCCAGCAGTTTAGGGGATCGGGCTAGCGGGGGCTACGAGCAGTACTTC
CASSLGDRASGGYEQYF
>-|-|TRBV19|TRBJ1-2
TGTGCCAGTAGTATAGATCAGCAGAACTATGGCTACACCTTC
CASSIDQQNYGYTF
>TRBD2|once|TRBV20-1|TRBJ2-7
TGCAGTGCTAGTAAGACTAGCGGGCTTACCTACGAGCAGTACTTC
CSASKTSGLTYEQYF
>TRBD1|-|TRBV24-1|TRBJ1-5
TGTGCCACCAGTGATCAGACAGGGGGCCGGGATCAGCCCCAGCATTTT
CATSDQTGGRDQPQHF
>-|-|TRBV7-9|TRBJ1-2
TGTGCCAGCAGCTTGGACAGCTACTATGGCTACACCTTC
CASSLDSYYGYTF
>-|-|TRBV7-2|TRBJ2-1
TGTGCCAGCAGCTTACGGTCGGGGGAGAAACACAATGAGCAGTTCTTC
CASSLRSGEKHNEQFF
>-|-|TRBV30|TRBJ1-1
TGTGCCTGGAGTGCAGGGACTGGCACTGAAGCTTTCTTT
CAWSAGTGTEAFF
>TRBD1|-|TRBV14|TRBJ2-1
TGTGCCAGCAGCCAGTGGCAGGGGGCATTCAATGAGCAGTTCTTC
CASSQWQGAFNEQFF
>-|few|TRBV5-1|TRBJ1-5
TGCGCCAGCAGCTTGAGCGGTGCCCACAATCAGCCCCAGCATTTT
CASSLSGAHNQPQHF
>-|once|TRBV7-9|TRBJ1-1
TGTGCCAGCAGCTTAAGGGGCCTGAACACTGAAGCTTTCTTT
CASSLRGLNTEAFF
>-|-|TRBV6-5|TRBJ2-2
TGTGCCAGCAGTTCTTTCGTGGTTCCCTACACCGGGGAGCTGTTTTTT
CASSSFVVPYTGELFF
>TRBD1|-|TRBV7-2|TRBJ2-3
TGTGCCAGCAGCTTAACACAGGGGGTCACAGATACGCAGTATTTT
CASSLTQGVTDTQYF
>-|-|TRBV7-2|TRBJ2-7
TGTGCCAGCAGCCAAGAGGACGGATCCTCCGAGCAGTACTTC
CASSQEDGSSEQYF
>-|-|TRBV7-9|TRBJ2-4
TGTGCCAGCAGCACTTGGCAGGGAGGAAACATTCAGTACTTC
CASSTWQGGNIQYF
>TRBD2|once|TRBV11-2|TRBJ2-5
TGTGCCAGCAGCTTTGGACTAGCGGGAGAGACCCAGTACTTC
CASSFGLAGETQYF
>TRBD1|-|TRBV30|TRBJ1-2
TGTGCCTGGAGTACCCAATCTTTCGGGACAGGGGTTGGCTACACCTTC
CAWSTQSFGTGVGYTF
>TRBD2|-|TRBV7-3|TRBJ2-2
TGTGCCAGCAGCATGAGGACTAGCGGGGGATACACCGGGGAGCTGTTTTTT
CASSMRTSGGYTGELFF